The T cell receptor (beta chain) described here comes from a study of cytomegalovirus exposure and HLA in healthy donors. Study context: Most donors, about 77% of 398 genotyped, fell in the Caucasian-associated ancestry cluster. Study outcomes and limitations: An analysis done earlier found most TCR beta V segments productive about 87% or about 30% of the time. The study had only CMV serostatus as immune exposure information.

At the time of sampling, donors were nominally healthy, though unrecorded immune exposures were likely. This clone occurred a few times. Its antigen is still unknown. This CDR3 is missing its conserved last phenylalanine or tryptophan, likely due to a read error. Because the CDR3's place on the DNA is in doubt, the DNA is left out and the CDR3 is given as listed by TCRdb. The PCR contained 60 Vbeta and 13 Jbeta primers. Only in-frame clones appear in the TCRdb table, and some are missing; sequencing was by immunoSEQ multiplex PCR. The sample lists under 200,000 clones, about 12% occurring once. Including both end residues, the CDR3 is 15 amino acids long. CDR1 is SQVTM and CDR2 is ANQGSEA in the germline V gene.

Sequencing was done on a sample of PBMCs. The clonotype was recovered from a man aged 45 to 65 in good health and CMV-seropositive. The chain employs TRBV29-1 and TRBJ2-3; the table's D gene call, TRBD1, was not cross checked with the DNA. The CDR3 sequence: CSVEDSRGRQETHYS.